This T cell receptor (beta chain) comes out of a study of T cells after yellow fever vaccination. Germline-derived CDR1 and CDR2 are SEHNR and FQNEAQ (reference sequence). The CDR3 covers 14 residues. V gave up 1 base and J gave up 4 bases, with 8 bases separating them. This clonotype was detected only a few times. TCRdb used MiXCR to reprocess the 5' RACE reads, holding one entry per CDR3 protein. The table includes 400,000 or so distinct CDR3 sequences, over 15% detected once. This clonotype originated in a man aged 18 to 30 who received the YFV17D yellow fever vaccine. The sequencing here drew on PBMCs, taken before the yellow fever booster vaccination. J is TRBJ1-5 and V is TRBV7-9; no definite D call. CDR3 in amino acids: CASSLVGVNQPQHF. CDR3 coding DNA: TGTGCCAGCAGCTTAGTTGGCGTTAATCAGCCCCAGCATTTT.